This passage covers 14 T cell receptor beta chains from one sample sequenced in a study of blood T cell repertoires in COVID-19. The protocol was immunoSEQ multiplex PCR, while the TCRdb copy is restricted to in-frame clones and leaves out a portion. This sample has around 120,000 clones; 60% to 85% occur once, and the top ten carry 2% to 2.5%. Sequencing was done on a sample of peripheral blood. The receptor source for this set is a man between 70 and 80 years old with acute or convalescent COVID-19.

V and J are TRBV30 and TRBJ1-5; D gene ambiguous. Trimming removed 2 bases from V and 0 bases from J, with 5 bases in between. The V gene's germline CDR1 is GTSNPN and CDR2 SVGIG (reference sequence). CDR3 length: 13 residues. DNA for the CDR3: TGTGCCTGGAGTAGAGATAGCAATCAGCCCCAGCATTTT. It is translated as CAWSRDSNQPQHF. The whole variable domain, filled in from reference TRBV30 and TRBJ1-5, reads SQTIHQWPATLVQPVGSPLSLECTVEGTSNPNLYWYRQAAGRGLQLLFYSVGIGQISSEVPQNLSASRPQDRQFILSSKKLLLSDSGFYLCAWSRDSNQPQHFGDGTRLSIL.

The chain has TRBV2 and TRBJ1-2; the D is unclear. This CDR3 region has 15 residues. CDR1 SNHLY and CDR2 FYNNEI come from the germline V gene. V lost 5 bases and J 0 bases, leaving 13 bases between the germline ends. The CDR3 here is CASSPSGPANYGYTF. The CDR3 coding sequence is TGTGCCAGCAGTCCAAGTGGGCCCGCTAACTATGGCTACACCTTC.

This chain joins TRBV11-2 and TRBJ2-1; 14 bases agree with TRBD2. CDR1 and CDR2 (germline): SGHAT, FQNNGV. Germline trimming cut 4 bases from V and 9 bases from J; bases unmatched to any gene: 5. There are 15 residues in the CDR3. DNA for the CDR3: TGTGCCAGCAGCTCGTTAGGACTAGCGGGAGGTGAGCAGTTCTTC. It codes for CASSSLGLAGGEQFF. The full variable domain, with the rest looked up from reference TRBV11-2 and TRBJ2-1, is EAGVAQSPRYKIIEKRQSVAFWCNPISGHATLYWYQQILGQGPKLLIQFQNNGVVDDSQLPKDRFSAERLKGVDSTLKIQPAKLEDSAVYLCASSSLGLAGGEQFFGPGTRLTVL.

V usage is TRBV4-1 and J usage is TRBJ1-1; D perhaps matches TRBD1 (5 bases). Germline-derived CDR1 and CDR2 are MGHRA and YSYEKL. This CDR3 is built from 18 residues. The V end lost 0 bases, the J end lost 2 bases, and 19 bases lay between the germline ends. CDR3 region: CASSQDRRRGGGNTEAFF. The CDR3 bases are TGCGCCAGCAGCCAAGATCGTAGGAGGGGCGGGGGAAACACTGAAGCTTTCTTT.

J is TRBJ2-7 and V is TRBV3-1 (or the pseudogene TRBV3-2); 7 nucleotides line up with TRBD2. Looked up from germline, CDR1 is LGHDT and CDR2 is YNNKEL (reference sequence). The CDR3 contains 15 residues. V shed 0 bases, J shed 3 bases, and the junction held 5 bases outside the gene matches. CDR3 in DNA: TGTGCCAGCAGCCAAGATCGGGACTATGACTACGAGCAGTACTTC. Amino acid sequence: CASSQDRDYDYEQYF.

V and J are TRBV6-5 and TRBJ1-2, with D maybe TRBD1 (5 bases). CDR3 length: 14 residues. V was cut by 9 bases and J by 6 bases, with 20 bases left in between. CDR1 and CDR2 from the germline V gene are MNHEY and SVGAGI. The CDR3 loop reads CASFPTGRLNGYTF. DNA for the CDR3: TGTGCCAGTTTCCCTACAGGTCGCTTAAATGGCTACACCTTC.

This rearrangement joins TRBV12-3 or TRBV12-4 to TRBJ1-1; the match to TRBD1 covers 7 bases. V lost 4 bases, J lost 12 bases, and 5 bases stayed unmatched. The CDR3 runs 11 residues. The CDR3 is CASSSYRGTFF. The DNA for the CDR3 is TGTGCCAGCAGTTCCTACAGGGGTACTTTCTTT.

V is TRBV7-2 and J is TRBJ2-2, with 9 bases lining up with TRBD2. Germline V gene sequence: CDR1 SGHTA, CDR2 FQGNSA. The CDR3 is 15 residues long. The ends lost 5 bases at V and 4 bases at J; junction bases unmatched: 5. This CDR3 reads CASSLKAGGTGELFF. In nucleotides, the CDR3 is TGTGCCAGCAGCCTCAAAGCGGGGGGCACCGGGGAGCTGTTTTTT.

In its sample, this clone was seen once. V usage is TRBV14 and J usage is TRBJ1-3, with 8 bases matching TRBD1. Germline lookup yields CDR1 SGHDN and CDR2 FVKESK. The trim removed 4 bases at V and 4 bases at J, leaving 9 bases unmatched. The CDR3 is 16 amino acids. DNA for the CDR3: TGTGCCAGCAGCCGGACGACAGGGGCGGGGGGAAACACCATATATTTT. The encoded protein is CASSRTTGAGGNTIYF.

The gene calls are TRBV5-1 and TRBJ1-2; D ambiguous. The CDR3 runs to 14 residues. The V end was cut by 4 bases, the J end by 1 base, with 11 bases between. Germline CDR1 SGHRS, CDR2 YFSETQ. CDR3 coding DNA: TGCGCCAGCAGCCTGGATCCGGGTAACTATGGCTACACCTTC. Translated: CASSLDPGNYGYTF.

The chain is built from TRBV6-5 and TRBJ2-5; 7 bases align to TRBD2. The V segment lost 6 bases and the J segment 1 base; nucleotides outside the gene matches: 5. The CDR3 sequence is 14 residues long. Germline V gene lookup returns CDR1 MNHEY and CDR2 SVGAGI. DNA for the CDR3: TGTGCCAGCAGACCCGGGACTATCCAAGAGACCCAGTACTTC. Protein product: CASRPGTIQETQYF.

This chain links TRBV18 with TRBJ2-5; the D gene is possibly TRBD1 (5 bases). This CDR3 region has 15 residues. The ends were cut back, 2 bases at V and 8 bases at J, with 18 bases in the middle. The germline CDR1 and CDR2 sequences are KGHSH and LQKENI. The CDR3 loop reads CASSPIWGPPKTQYF. The CDR3 DNA reads TGTGCCAGCTCACCAATCTGGGGCCCCCCCAAAACCCAGTACTTC.

The gene calls are TRBV7-2 and TRBJ2-7; 12 bases fit TRBD2. Germline V gives CDR1 SGHTA, CDR2 FQGNSA. The CDR3 runs 16 residues. After removal of 2 bases from V and 3 bases from J, the junction contained 5 bases not matched to a gene. The CDR3 DNA reads as TGTGCCAGCAGCTTACTAGCGGGGGGGAACTTCTACGAGCAGTACTTC. Translating it yields CASSLLAGGNFYEQYF.

The chain uses TRBV19 and TRBJ2-1; 12 bases match TRBD1. Germline V gene sequence: CDR1 LNHDA, CDR2 SQIVND (reference sequence). CDR3 length: 16 residues. V dropped 4 bases and J dropped 4; count of bases not matched to a gene: 5. This CDR3 reads CASSTRGQGAYNEQFF. CDR3 nucleotide sequence: TGTGCCAGTAGTACGAGGGGACAGGGGGCATACAATGAGCAGTTCTTC. Variable domain in full (rest from reference TRBV19 and TRBJ2-1): DGGITQSPKYLFRKEGQNVTLSCEQNLNHDAMYWYRQDPGQGLRLIYYSQIVNDFQKGDIAEGYSVSREKKESFPLTVTSAQKNPTAFYLCASSTRGQGAYNEQFFGPGTRLTVL.